The 24 T cell receptor beta chains in this list originate from one sample, sequenced in a study of T-cell memory formation after mild COVID-19. TCRdb fed the 5' RACE reads into MiXCR, producing one record per CDR3 protein. The top ten clones hold about 3.5% of a sample with hundreds of thousands of distinct CDR3 sequences, around 15% of them seen once. The sequencing input was PBMCs or a T cell subset sorted from them (not recorded which). These receptor sequences come from a man younger than 35 who had mild COVID-19 (a few samples of this study predate the infection). Cell type and time point are not known.

The chain recombines TRBV12-3 or TRBV12-4 with TRBJ1-1; no definite D call. CDR3 length equals 13 residues. V lost 5 bases and J 0 bases, leaving 7 bases between the germline ends. CDR3 DNA sequence: TGTGCCAGCAGTCTCGTTATGAACACTGAAGCTTTCTTT. Its protein product is CASSLVMNTEAFF.

The rearrangement joins TRBV5-1 to TRBJ2-7; perhaps TRBD2 as D (7 bases). V was shortened by 0 bases and J by 2 bases, with 12 bases between the two germline ends. The germline V gene encodes CDR1 SGHRS and CDR2 YFSETQ. This CDR3 region has 15 residues. The DNA for the CDR3 is TGCGCCAGCAGCTTGGCGGCGGGGGACACCTACGAGCAGTACTTC. Translating gives CASSLAAGDTYEQYF.

About this clonotype: At one of its ends the junction is not consistent with the germline gene, which may arise from a read error. The chain employs TRBV11-3 and TRBJ2-1; D unresolved. The CDR3 has 15 residues. Germline CDR1 reads SGHNT; CDR2 reads YENEEA. The CDR3 loop is CASSLDGPSVDEQSF. Here the CDR3 DNA reads TGTGCCAGCAGCTTAGATGGTCCCTCAGTCGATGAGCAGTCCTTC.

J is TRBJ2-3 and V is TRBV5-6, with a weak D call TRBD2 (6 bases). The CDR3 totals 16 residues. Germline V gene lookup returns CDR1 SGHDT and CDR2 YYEEEE. Trimming cost V 4 bases and J 1 base, with 16 bases left between them. The CDR3 spells CASSASGRGGTDTQYF. In DNA form, the CDR3 reads TGTGCCAGCAGCGCCAGCGGTCGCGGGGGCACAGATACGCAGTATTTT.

This clonotype occurred many times. The chain is built from TRBV29-1 and TRBJ2-1; D gene unclear. The CDR3 is 14 residues long. V shed 6 bases and J shed 9 bases, with 21 bases lying between them. Per germline, CDR1 SQVTM and CDR2 ANQGSEA. CDR3 residues: CSVRGSVGSSEQFF. The CDR3, as DNA: TGCAGCGTACGCGGTTCGGTTGGAAGCAGTGAGCAGTTCTTC.

The sample holds a few counts of this clonotype. The genes are TRBV5-4 and TRBJ2-1; D is ambiguous. Germline assignment: CDR1 SGHNT and CDR2 YYREEE (reference sequence). V shed 1 base and J shed 0 bases, with 11 bases lying between them. The CDR3 has 16 residues. This chain's CDR3 is CASSLSRVSSYNEQFF. The CDR3 region has the DNA TGTGCCAGCAGCTTGAGTAGGGTGAGCTCCTACAATGAGCAGTTCTTC.

This clonotype has a count of ten or more. The V gene is TRBV5-5, the J gene TRBJ2-1; D ambiguous. This CDR3 contains 14 residues. CDR1 and CDR2 (germline): SGHKS, YYEKEE (reference sequence). Trimming took 4 bases from V and 7 from J, leaving 15 bases between them. The CDR3 DNA is TGTGCCAGCAGCCCAACCGGCGACAATAATGAGCAGTTCTTC. This encodes CASSPTGDNNEQFF.

The V call is TRBV20-1, the J call TRBJ1-2; possible D gene TRBD1, 5 bases. Germline loops: CDR1 DFQATT, CDR2 SNEGSKA (reference sequence). The CDR3 length is 14 residues. Trimming shortened V by 0 bases and J by 8 bases, and 16 bases separated the two germline ends. DNA for the CDR3: TGCAGTGCTAGAGATAAAAGGGGTTCGGGCGGCTACACCTTC. Encoded protein: CSARDKRGSGGYTF.

This clonotype appeared a few times. The chain recombines TRBV7-8 with TRBJ2-1; 11 bases are shared with TRBD1. J lost 6 bases, V lost 5 bases, and 6 bases had no gene match. Germline CDR1 is SGHVS and CDR2 is FQNEAQ. The CDR3 extends over 15 amino acids. DNA for the CDR3: TGTGCCAGCAGCCCGAGGACAGGGGGCATCAATGAGCAGTTCTTC. Protein product: CASSPRTGGINEQFF.

This clonotype showed up just a few times. The rearrangement links TRBV20-1 to TRBJ2-7; weak D call: TRBD1 (6 bases). CDR1 and CDR2 from the germline V gene are DFQATT and SNEGSKA (reference sequence). The length of the CDR3 is 14 residues. V lost 5 bases to trimming and J lost 0 bases, with 14 bases between them. The CDR3 sequence: CSASRTASSYEQYF. The CDR3 bases are TGCAGTGCTTCCCGGACAGCAAGCTCCTACGAGCAGTACTTC.

This chain connects TRBV5-1 to TRBJ2-2; possibly TRBD1 for D (6 bases). The germline V and J ends were trimmed by 0 bases and 6 bases, with 12 bases remaining between them. The CDR3 loop spans 15 amino acids. Germline CDR1 is SGHRS and CDR2 is YFSETQ. The CDR3: CASSLVGALPGELFF. CDR3 nucleotide sequence: TGCGCCAGCAGCTTGGTGGGGGCCCTCCCCGGGGAGCTGTTTTTT.

The rearrangement uses TRBV27 and TRBJ1-1; D not certain. CDR3 length: 15 residues. V was pared by 3 bases and J by 1 base, with 12 bases between. Germline-derived CDR1 and CDR2 are MNHEY and SMNVEV (reference sequence). The CDR3 bases are TGTGCCAGCAGTTTTTACCCCCGCAGGAACACTGAAGCTTTCTTT. Protein sequence: CASSFYPRRNTEAFF.

This clonotype was detected only a few times. The chain uses TRBV7-6 and TRBJ1-4; 9 nucleotides align to TRBD1. Trimming at V came to 2 bases and at J to 12 bases, leaving 4 bases not matched to a gene. The CDR3 totals 13 residues. The germline V gene encodes CDR1 SGHVS and CDR2 FNYEAQ. Here the CDR3 DNA reads TGTGCCAGCAGCTTACGGGACAGGGATCAACTGTTTTTT. This encodes CASSLRDRDQLFF.

This clonotype was seen ten or more times. The chain uses TRBV4-1 and TRBJ2-7, with D possibly matching TRBD1 (5 bases). This CDR3 has 14 amino acids. Germline V gene sequence: CDR1 MGHRA, CDR2 YSYEKL. The V and J ends lost 2 bases and 7 bases respectively, with 15 bases between them. CDR3 amino acids: CASSQPRAGREQYF. The DNA of the CDR3 is TGCGCCAGCAGCCAACCCAGGGCCGGGCGGGAGCAGTACTTC.

The J gene is TRBJ2-3, the V gene TRBV7-2; the match to TRBD2 covers 7 bases. The germline V gene encodes CDR1 SGHTA and CDR2 FQGNSA. With 2 bases clipped from V and 5 bases from J, the junction kept 10 bases outside the gene matches. CDR3 length: 16 amino acids. The CDR3 spells CASSLYRGVVVDTQYF. The DNA of the CDR3 is TGTGCCAGCAGCTTATACCGGGGGGTAGTCGTAGATACGCAGTATTTT.

The sample holds a few counts of this clonotype. The chain combines TRBV11-2 with TRBJ1-2; 7 positions match TRBD1. Germline CDR1 and CDR2: SGHAT and FQNNGV. With 4 bases clipped from V and 7 bases from J, the junction kept 12 bases outside the gene matches. This CDR3 region has 15 residues. The CDR3, as DNA: TGTGCCAGCAGCTCAACGCGGGACAGCGAATCTGGCTACACCTTC. As protein: CASSSTRDSESGYTF.

This clonotype was counted only a few times. The rearrangement joins TRBV5-1 to TRBJ2-2, with TRBD1 matching over 11 bases. This CDR3 spans 15 amino acids. With 4 bases clipped from V and 7 bases from J, the junction kept 6 bases outside the gene matches. Germline V CDR1 and CDR2: SGHRS, YFSETQ. The CDR3 is CASSPGQGAFGELFF. CDR3 sequence (DNA): TGCGCCAGCAGCCCCGGACAGGGGGCATTCGGGGAGCTGTTTTTT.

J is TRBJ1-2 and V is TRBV12-3 or TRBV12-4; maybe TRBD1 (5 bases). V lost 4 bases and J lost 4, with 16 bases in between. The CDR3 sequence is 15 residues long. The CDR3 loop reads CASSSVRGAVYGYTF. The CDR3 nucleotides read TGTGCCAGCAGTTCCGTGAGGGGCGCTGTCTATGGCTACACCTTC.

In this sample, this clonotype turned up a few times. V and J are TRBV11-2 and TRBJ1-1; perhaps TRBD1 as D (6 bases). V lost 7 bases to trimming and J lost 5 bases, with 14 bases between them. This CDR3 is 13 amino acids long. The germline V gene has CDR1 SGHAT and CDR2 FQNNGV. CDR3 amino acids: CASTDPGVTEAFF. DNA of the CDR3: TGTGCCAGCACCGATCCAGGGGTGACTGAAGCTTTCTTT.

The chain employs TRBV7-2 and TRBJ2-1; 8 nucleotides match TRBD1. Germline assignment: CDR1 SGHTA and CDR2 FQGNSA. This CDR3 is 15 amino acids long. V dropped 1 base and J dropped 4; count of bases not matched to a gene: 3. The CDR3 sequence is CASSLGDRTYNEQFF. The DNA of the CDR3 is TGTGCCAGCAGCTTAGGGGACAGGACATACAATGAGCAGTTCTTC.

This clonotype has more than one count but fewer than ten. The chain is built from TRBV5-1 and TRBJ2-3; maybe TRBD2 (6 bases). Trimming shortened V by 3 bases and J by 4 bases, and 18 bases separated the two germline ends. This CDR3 comprises 16 residues. The germline V gene encodes CDR1 SGHRS and CDR2 YFSETQ. CDR3 sequence reads: CASSSGTGGYADTQYF. The CDR3 DNA reads as TGCGCCAGCAGCTCCGGGACTGGGGGATATGCAGATACGCAGTATTTT.

In DNA form, the CDR3 reads TGTGCCAGCAGTCCTCCGGGACAGGGGTACGAAAAACTGTTTTTT. It is translated as CASSPPGQGYEKLFF. The chain links TRBV7-6 to TRBJ1-4, with 10 bases matching TRBD1. This CDR3 region has 15 residues. After removal of 6 bases from V and 8 bases from J, the junction contained 9 bases not matched to a gene. The germline V gene encodes CDR1 SGHVS and CDR2 FNYEAQ.

This sequence joins TRBV7-2 and TRBJ2-3; 12 nucleotides agree with TRBD2. In germline, CDR1 is SGHTA, CDR2 FQGNSA. The CDR3 consists of 15 residues. J lost 4 bases, V lost 5 bases, and 4 bases had no gene match. CDR3 nucleotides: TGTGCCAGCAGCCTACTAGCGGGGGGTGCAGATACGCAGTATTTT. Its protein product is CASSLLAGGADTQYF.

The chain recombines TRBV10-3 with TRBJ1-1; maybe TRBD1 (5 bases). Per the germline V gene, CDR1 is ENHRY and CDR2 is SYGVKD. Deletions cut 2 bases from V and 2 bases from J, with 6 bases between. The length of the CDR3 is 13 residues. CDR3 sequence reads: CAISERGNTEAFF. CDR3 sequence (DNA): TGTGCCATCAGTGAGAGGGGAAACACTGAAGCTTTCTTT.